This T cell receptor (beta chain) derives from a study of blood T cell repertoires in COVID-19. Across the study: COVID-19 samples, acute and convalescent, were from the United States, Italy and Spain. The cDNA or gDNA used as material had been derived from T cells, B-cell-depleted T cells, or PBMCs.

This CDR3 has 16 residues. V was trimmed by 4 bases and J by 5 bases, leaving 19 bases between them. CDR1 SGHNT and CDR2 YYREEE come from the germline V gene (reference sequence). Per the authors' pipeline: Estimates of nucleated cell counts were drawn from the amplification of reference gene primers. The table came from immunoSEQ multiplex PCR; TCRdb's copy has only in-frame clones and leaves some out. V, J and clone size are taken as reported in that table, and D and trimming were inferred from the DNA itself. The table lists fewer than 55,000 clones, 68% of them singletons. Only one count was recorded for this clone.

The chain recombines TRBV5-4 with TRBJ2-1, with TRBD2 as a possible D gene (6 bases). The receptor was isolated from a woman aged 70-85 years with acute or convalescent COVID-19. The material sequenced was peripheral blood. Here the CDR3 DNA reads TGTGCCAGCAGCCCTCTAGGGGAGGCTCGGGACAATGAGCAGTTCTTC. Translation: CASSPLGEARDNEQFF.